This T cell receptor (beta chain) was profiled in a study of metastatic and nonmetastatic thyroid tumors. Study context: Across peripheral blood and tumor or nodule tissue samples taken from malignant and benign thyroid patients, the repertoires were compared with one another.

Under the authors' procedure: CDR3 was compared across clinicopathological groups, and the resulting differences were used to build a distant-metastasis classifier for papillary thyroid cancer. TCRdb ran MiXCR on the PCR reads. Here the V and J calls rest on TCRdb's processing, not on the authors' analysis. The table lists tens of thousands of clones, about 27% of them singletons. Each patient came to thyroid surgery without any prior treatment (of any kind). Points from the study as a whole: In both blood and tumor samples, TCR beta diversity was reported significantly higher for malignant than benign nodules.

This clone was picked up many times. Its antigen is not known. V was clipped by 5 bases and J by 4 bases; unmatched bases: 5. CDR3 length: 15 amino acids. The V gene's germline CDR1 is SNHLY and CDR2 FYNNEI. J is TRBJ2-3 and V is TRBV2, with 11 bases fitting TRBD1. The source is a male donor with papillary thyroid cancer or a benign thyroid nodule (not recorded which). Some clones in this sample may be carry-over from other donors' samples. Sequencing input: blood. The CDR3 here is CASSTGQGAADTQYF. CDR3 nucleotides: TGTGCCAGCAGTACCGGACAGGGGGCCGCAGATACGCAGTATTTT.